This paragraph covers one T cell receptor (beta chain) sequence. The donors were adults (healthy and HIV-negative) with no recent acute infections or vaccinations. This sample stems from a study of shared clonotypes between healthy human individuals. The repertoire was sequenced with immunoSEQ multiplex PCR; TCRdb's copy has only in-frame clones and lacks some. The table records more than 1,200,000 clones, just under 99% of them present only once. The CDR3 has 11 amino acids. Per germline, CDR1 GTSNPN and CDR2 SVGIG (reference sequence). V gave up 1 base and J gave up 6 bases, with 7 bases separating them.

The sequenced material came from naive CD4+ T cells sorted from blood. Subset indicated: CD45RA+ positively selected. This TCR was sampled from a man younger than 40 in good health. V gene TRBV30 combines with J gene TRBJ2-7; D remains ambiguous. The CDR3 DNA is TGTGCCTGGAGTGAAGCACGCGAGCAGTACTTC. This translates into CAWSEAREQYF.